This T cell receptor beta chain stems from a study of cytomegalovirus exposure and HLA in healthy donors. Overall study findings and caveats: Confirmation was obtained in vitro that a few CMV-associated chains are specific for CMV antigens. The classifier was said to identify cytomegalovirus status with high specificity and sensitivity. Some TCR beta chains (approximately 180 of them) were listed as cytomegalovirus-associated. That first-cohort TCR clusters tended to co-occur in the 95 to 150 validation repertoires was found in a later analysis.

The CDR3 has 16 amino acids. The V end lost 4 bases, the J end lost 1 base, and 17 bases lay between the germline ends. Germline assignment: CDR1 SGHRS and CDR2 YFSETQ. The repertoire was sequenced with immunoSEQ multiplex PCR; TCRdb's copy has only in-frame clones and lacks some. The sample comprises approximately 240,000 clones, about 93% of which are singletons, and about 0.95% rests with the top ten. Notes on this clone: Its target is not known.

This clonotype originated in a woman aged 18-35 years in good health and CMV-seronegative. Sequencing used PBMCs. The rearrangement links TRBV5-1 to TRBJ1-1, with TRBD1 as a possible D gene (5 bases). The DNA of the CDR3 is TGCGCCAGCAGCCCTCGGACAACTTCGGAGAACACTGAAGCTTTCTTT. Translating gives CASSPRTTSENTEAFF.